The next 4 T cell receptor beta chains were all read from a single sample in a study of cytomegalovirus exposure and HLA in healthy donors (dated 2017 in TCRdb). Libraries were made using the immunoSEQ multiplex PCR assay. The multiplex PCR relied on a mix of 60 forward primers for TCR Vbeta segments and 13 reverse primers for TCR Jbeta segments. TCRdb carries this immuneACCESS record with in-frame sequences only. Its versions omit some clonotypes, under half of them owing to an unresolved V gene in the studies checked, with the rest unexplained. The sample has approximately 110,000 clones on record, under 85% of them singletons. The ten most abundant clones make up over 10% of the sample. The material sequenced was PBMCs. The receptors originated from a middle-aged woman in good health and CMV-seropositive.

The sample holds a few counts of this clone. The rearrangement uses TRBV7-2 and TRBJ2-7; TRBD2 matches 7 bases. This CDR3 region has 14 residues. Per the germline V gene, CDR1 is SGHTA and CDR2 is FQGNSA. V gave up 5 bases and J gave up 3 bases; unmatched junction bases: 7. CDR3 bases: TGTGCCAGCAGCACGACTAGCTTCGTCTACGAGCAGTACTTC. It is translated as CASSTTSFVYEQYF.

This clone showed up just once. The chain couples TRBV5-1 to TRBJ1-1; D uncertain. V lost 1 base and J 7 bases, leaving 14 bases between the germline ends. Germline V gene lookup returns CDR1 SGHRS and CDR2 YFSETQ. The CDR3 is made up of 14 amino acids. As DNA, the CDR3 is TGCGCCAGCAGCTTGATCGGTGAGAGTCTTGAAGCTTTCTTT. Protein product: CASSLIGESLEAFF.

A note on this clone: An end of the junction does not agree with germline; a read error may underlie this. This chain links TRBV28 with TRBJ2-3; tentatively, D is TRBD1 (5 bases). This CDR3 is built from 15 residues. In germline, CDR1 is MDHEN, CDR2 SYDVKM. CDR3 in DNA: TGTGCCAGCAGTTTAGCAGGACAAAAAGCAAATACGCAGTTTTTT. Translating it yields CASSLAGQKANTQFF.

The rearrangement joins TRBV25-1 to TRBJ2-2, with TRBD2 matching over 7 bases. Per the germline V gene, CDR1 is MGHDK and CDR2 is SYGVNS. The V gene end was trimmed by 8 bases and the J gene end by 5 bases; junction bases not matched to a gene: 5. The CDR3 runs to 13 residues. In DNA, the CDR3 is TGTGCCAGCCAGAGCGGGAAAACCGGGGAGCTGTTTTTT. Translation gives CASQSGKTGELFF.